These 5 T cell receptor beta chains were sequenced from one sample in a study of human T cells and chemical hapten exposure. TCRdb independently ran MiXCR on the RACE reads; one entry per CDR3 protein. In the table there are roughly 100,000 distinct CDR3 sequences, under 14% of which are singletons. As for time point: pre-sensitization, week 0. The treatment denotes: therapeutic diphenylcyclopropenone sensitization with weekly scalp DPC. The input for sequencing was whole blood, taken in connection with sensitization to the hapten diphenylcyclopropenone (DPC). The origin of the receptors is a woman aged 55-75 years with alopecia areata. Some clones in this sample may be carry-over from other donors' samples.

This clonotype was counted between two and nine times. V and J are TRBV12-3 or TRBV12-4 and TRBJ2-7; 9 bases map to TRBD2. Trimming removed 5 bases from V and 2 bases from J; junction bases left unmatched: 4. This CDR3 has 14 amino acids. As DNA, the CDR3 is TGTGCCAGCAGTCCGCGGGGGGGGCCCTACGAGCAGTACTTC. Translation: CASSPRGGPYEQYF.

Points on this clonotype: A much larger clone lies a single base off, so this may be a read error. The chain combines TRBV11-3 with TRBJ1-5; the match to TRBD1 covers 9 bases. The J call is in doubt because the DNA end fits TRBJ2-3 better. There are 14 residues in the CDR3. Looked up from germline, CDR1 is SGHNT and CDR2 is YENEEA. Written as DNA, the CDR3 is TGTGCCAGCAGCTACGGGACAGGGAATCAGCCCCAGTATTTT. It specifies CASSYGTGNQPQYF.

The CDR3 reads CASSLRYGRYNEQFF. CDR3 nucleotide sequence: TGTGCCAGCAGCTTAAGGTATGGGCGCTACAATGAGCAGTTCTTC. The rearrangement joins TRBV7-2 to TRBJ2-1; D not resolved. The CDR3 spans 15 residues. Trimming pared 2 bases from V and 3 bases from J, leaving 11 bases between. Germline CDR1 is SGHTA and CDR2 is FQGNSA.

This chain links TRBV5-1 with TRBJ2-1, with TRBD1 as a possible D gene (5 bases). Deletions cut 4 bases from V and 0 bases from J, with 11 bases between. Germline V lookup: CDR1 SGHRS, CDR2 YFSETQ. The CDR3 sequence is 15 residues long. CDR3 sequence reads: CASSLDTSSYNEQFF. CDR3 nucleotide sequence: TGCGCCAGCAGCCTGGACACGAGCTCCTACAATGAGCAGTTCTTC.

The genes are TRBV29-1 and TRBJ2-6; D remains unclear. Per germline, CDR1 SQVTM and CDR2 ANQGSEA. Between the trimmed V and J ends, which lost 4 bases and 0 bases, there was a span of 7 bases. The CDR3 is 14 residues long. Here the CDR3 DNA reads TGCAGCGTTGCATGGCCCTCTGGGGCCAACGTCCTGACTTTC. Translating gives CSVAWPSGANVLTF.